Shown below are 29 T cell receptor beta chains from a single sample sequenced in a study of T cell changes during pregnancy in multiple sclerosis. Assay used: immunoSEQ multiplex PCR; TCRdb lists only in-frame clones, some missing. The sample yields 30,000 to 40,000 clones, around 89% seen once. Sequenced here: CD4+ T cells from peripheral blood mononuclear cells, sampled in the second trimester of pregnancy. The source of these receptors is a female donor with multiple sclerosis, enrolled in a pregnancy study.

This chain joins TRBV4-2 and TRBJ1-5; 7 bases line up with TRBD1. The germline gives CDR1 LGHNA, CDR2 YNFKEQ. V lost 0 bases and J lost 4; bases outside the gene matches: 6. This CDR3 is 16 amino acids long. The CDR3 here is CASSQDTGVGNQPQHF. The CDR3 DNA reads as TGTGCCAGCAGCCAAGATACAGGGGTAGGGAATCAGCCCCAGCATTTT.

The V and J genes are TRBV7-2 and TRBJ1-3, with D perhaps matching TRBD1 (6 bases). This CDR3 has 16 residues. The germline gives CDR1 SGHTA, CDR2 FQGNSA. V dropped 5 bases and J dropped 0 bases, with 14 bases sitting between them. In DNA form, the CDR3 reads TGTGCCAGCAGCCCCCAGGGGACGAGCTCTGGAAACACCATATATTTT. Translated, it gives CASSPQGTSSGNTIYF.

This chain connects TRBV7-3 to TRBJ2-1, with 9 bases fitting TRBD2. J gave up 7 bases and V 5 bases, and 9 bases lay outside the gene matches. CDR1 is SGHTA, CDR2 FQGTGA, per germline. This CDR3 is 15 amino acids long. The CDR3 DNA sequence: TGTGCCAGCAGCGAAAAGGGGACTAGCCTAAATGAGCAGTTCTTC. Its translation is CASSEKGTSLNEQFF.

This chain links TRBV28 with TRBJ2-5, with TRBD2 matching over 12 bases. The CDR3 loop spans 17 amino acids. The V gene's germline CDR1 is MDHEN and CDR2 SYDVKM. With 8 bases clipped from V and 4 bases from J, the junction kept 14 bases outside the gene matches. CDR3 DNA sequence: TGTGCCAGCTGTAGAATCGGACTAGCGGGAACCCGAGAGACCCAGTACTTC. Its translation: CASCRIGLAGTRETQYF.

This rearrangement joins TRBV10-3 to TRBJ2-7, with TRBD2 identical over 9 bases. Germline V gene data show CDR1 as ENHRY and CDR2 as SYGVKD. This CDR3 has 13 amino acids. V was clipped by 6 bases and J by 5 bases; unmatched bases: 5. Here the CDR3 reads CAISRTSEDEQYF. The CDR3 DNA reads TGTGCCATCAGCAGGACTAGCGAGGACGAGCAGTACTTC.

This chain uses TRBV14 with TRBJ2-5; the match to TRBD2 covers 12 bases. V dropped 4 bases and J dropped 7; count of bases not matched to a gene: 25. CDR1 and CDR2 (germline): SGHDN, FVKESK. The CDR3 is 21 amino acids. The CDR3 spells CASSLSPPGARTSGTRVTQYF. The CDR3 DNA sequence: TGTGCCAGCAGCCTAAGCCCCCCGGGGGCGCGGACTAGCGGGACCAGAGTGACCCAGTACTTC.

The chain employs TRBV5-1 and TRBJ2-7, with 9 bases identical to TRBD2. Trimming took 1 base from V and 6 from J; bases not matched to a gene: 8. Germline loops: CDR1 SGHRS, CDR2 YFSETQ. This CDR3 contains 15 residues. This CDR3 reads CASSLTAGGPGEQYF. The CDR3, as DNA: TGCGCCAGCAGCTTGACTGCGGGAGGGCCCGGCGAGCAGTACTTC.

This chain connects TRBV11-2 to TRBJ2-7; 8 bases are a match to TRBD1. This CDR3 has 15 amino acids. CDR1 is SGHAT, CDR2 FQNNGV, per germline. Germline trimming cut 1 base from V and 0 bases from J; bases unmatched to any gene: 2. The CDR3 loop is CASSLVGTGSYEQYF. The CDR3 bases are TGTGCCAGCAGCTTAGTAGGGACAGGCTCCTACGAGCAGTACTTC.

The chain uses TRBV6-6 and TRBJ1-5; 8 bases are a match to TRBD1. Germline CDR1 and CDR2: MNHNY and SVGAGI (reference sequence). Trimming took 5 bases from V and 9 from J; bases not matched to a gene: 12. This CDR3 is 15 amino acids long. In nucleotides, the CDR3 is TGTGCCAGCAGTGGACAGGGAACTAACCAACGGCCCCAGCATTTT. Its protein is CASSGQGTNQRPQHF.

This chain uses TRBV9 with TRBJ2-2; TRBD2 aligns across 7 bases. The CDR3 extends over 16 amino acids. Germline CDR1 is SGDLS and CDR2 is YYNGEE. V dropped 3 bases and J dropped 4; count of bases not matched to a gene: 9. The chain's CDR3 is CASSAGATSFTGELFF. The CDR3 DNA reads TGTGCCAGCAGCGCAGGCGCGACTAGCTTCACCGGGGAGCTGTTTTTT.

The chain carries TRBV6-5 and TRBJ2-1; 8 nucleotides align to TRBD2. The length of the CDR3 is 14 residues. The J segment lost 6 bases and the V segment lost 2 bases, leaving 3 bases of the junction unmatched. From germline, CDR1 is MNHEY and CDR2 SVGAGI. The CDR3 DNA reads as TGTGCCAGCAGTTACGGGCTAGCGGGCAATGAGCAGTTCTTC. Translating it yields CASSYGLAGNEQFF.

The chain uses TRBV18 and TRBJ2-1; TRBD1 aligns across 7 bases. CDR3 length equals 15 residues. V shed 3 bases and J 2 bases; nucleotides not matched to a gene: 4. The germline V gene encodes CDR1 KGHSH and CDR2 LQKENI. CDR3 sequence reads: CASSPDRAAYNEQFF. The CDR3 DNA reads TGTGCCAGCTCACCCGACAGGGCAGCCTACAATGAGCAGTTCTTC.

V usage is TRBV5-1 and J usage is TRBJ1-2, with D unclear. CDR1 is SGHRS, CDR2 YFSETQ, per germline. V was clipped by 4 bases and J by 7 bases, with 17 bases between them. The CDR3 is 14 residues long. CDR3 sequence reads: CASSDSGVLGGYTF. The CDR3, as DNA: TGCGCCAGCAGCGACTCCGGGGTATTGGGTGGCTACACCTTC.

The V and J genes are TRBV7-2 and TRBJ2-1; D possibly corresponds to TRBD2 (5 bases). V was trimmed by 0 bases and J by 6 bases, leaving 12 bases between them. The germline gives CDR1 SGHTA, CDR2 FQGNSA. This CDR3 is 15 amino acids long. CDR3 residues: CASSLAWAAANEQFF. CDR3 nucleotide sequence: TGTGCCAGCAGCTTAGCTTGGGCAGCGGCCAATGAGCAGTTCTTC.

The genes are TRBV5-1 and TRBJ2-5; the D is unclear. The V end lost 0 bases, the J end lost 4 bases, and 7 bases lay between the germline ends. The CDR3 consists of 13 residues. Germline V CDR1 and CDR2: SGHRS, YFSETQ. CDR3 sequence: CASSLGVRETQYF. The CDR3 DNA follows: TGCGCCAGCAGCTTGGGCGTACGAGAGACCCAGTACTTC.

The chain has TRBV7-2 and TRBJ2-2; 8 positions agree with TRBD2. Trimming took 2 bases from V and 5 from J; bases not matched to a gene: 7. Germline CDR1 reads SGHTA; CDR2 reads FQGNSA. The CDR3 sequence is 16 residues long. CDR3 nucleotides: TGTGCCAGCAGCTTACGAGCGGGAGTGTTGACCGGGGAGCTGTTTTTT. Translation gives CASSLRAGVLTGELFF.

This clone came up once. V is TRBV7-8 and J is TRBJ1-1; a possible D gene is TRBD1 (6 bases). The CDR3 contains 14 residues. The V gene's germline CDR1 is SGHVS and CDR2 FQNEAQ. V was pared by 9 bases and J by 3 bases, with 17 bases between. CDR3 amino acids: CASAYRETDTEAFF. CDR3 DNA: TGTGCCAGTGCTTACAGGGAAACGGACACTGAAGCTTTCTTT.

This rearrangement joins TRBV5-1 to TRBJ1-4; D call uncertain. This CDR3 is 15 amino acids long. The V and J ends lost 2 bases and 4 bases respectively, with 12 bases between them. Germline lookup yields CDR1 SGHRS and CDR2 YFSETQ. The CDR3 DNA sequence: TGCGCCAGCAGCTTAAATGAACAGATTAATGAAAAACTGTTTTTT. Translation gives CASSLNEQINEKLFF.

The rearrangement links TRBV7-8 to TRBJ2-1, with D hard to call. This CDR3 has 13 amino acids. The V end lost 2 bases, the J end lost 10 bases, and 12 bases lay between the germline ends. Germline CDR1 SGHVS, CDR2 FQNEAQ. The CDR3 is CASSLRTGPEQFF. CDR3 DNA: TGTGCCAGCAGCTTACGAACCGGTCCCGAGCAGTTCTTC.

This clone was recorded only once. The chain has TRBV6-1 and TRBJ2-2; 14 nucleotides line up with TRBD2. This CDR3 has 19 amino acids. Germline CDR1 reads MNHNS; CDR2 reads SASEGT. The V and J ends lost 3 bases and 6 bases, in that order; junction bases with no gene match: 12. The CDR3 DNA sequence: TGTGCCAGCAGTGACGCGACTGGGACTAGCGGGAGAATTGCCGGGGAGCTGTTTTTT. This sequence encodes CASSDATGTSGRIAGELFF.

With respect to this clone: The junction and the germline gene differ at one end; a read error may be behind it. The V gene is TRBV7-7, the J gene TRBJ2-2; D is possibly TRBD2 (5 bases). CDR1 SSHAT and CDR2 FNYEAQ come from the germline V gene (reference sequence). This CDR3 has 18 amino acids. As DNA, the CDR3 is TGTGCTAGCAGCCCTACGGGGTTTTTGGGTACGAACACCGGGGAGCTGTTTTTT. It yields the protein CASSPTGFLGTNTGELFF.

The chain joins TRBV30 to TRBJ1-1, with TRBD1 identical over 7 bases. Germline V CDR1 and CDR2: GTSNPN, SVGIG (reference sequence). This CDR3 has 13 amino acids. V lost 2 bases, J lost 7 bases, and 7 bases stayed unmatched. The CDR3 DNA follows: TGTGCCTGGAGTCTGGGACAGCTCTTTGAAGCTTTCTTT. This codes for CAWSLGQLFEAFF.

The V call is TRBV5-6, the J call TRBJ2-7; tentatively, D is TRBD2 (5 bases). This CDR3 has 14 amino acids. Trimming pared 1 base from V and 4 bases from J, leaving 12 bases between. Germline CDR1 SGHDT, CDR2 YYEEEE. DNA for the CDR3: TGTGCCAGCAGCTTGATTCAGGAGGAGTACGAGCAGTACTTC. Translated: CASSLIQEEYEQYF. The full variable domain, its missing parts supplied by reference TRBV5-6 and TRBJ2-7, is DAGVTQSPTHLIKTRGQQVTLRCSPKSGHDTVSWYQQALGQGPQFIFQYYEEEERQRGNFPDRFSGHQFPNYSSELNVNALLLGDSALYLCASSLIQEEYEQYFGPGTRLTVT.

This clone appeared a few times. The chain combines TRBV7-9 with TRBJ1-1; a possible D gene is TRBD1 (6 bases). V lost 5 bases to trimming and J lost 2 bases, with 12 bases between them. The germline CDR1 and CDR2 sequences are SEHNR and FQNEAQ (reference sequence). This CDR3 has 14 residues. The CDR3 region has the DNA TGTGCCAGCAGCCCCGGGGGGGCAAACACTGAAGCTTTCTTT. It is translated as CASSPGGANTEAFF.

V usage is TRBV4-3 and J usage is TRBJ1-1, with 7 bases that match TRBD1. The ends lost 0 bases at V and 8 bases at J; junction bases unmatched: 3. CDR3 length: 13 amino acids. From germline, CDR1 is LGHNA and CDR2 YSLEER. The CDR3 spells CASSQETGLEAFF. In nucleotides, the CDR3 is TGCGCCAGCAGCCAAGAGACAGGGCTAGAAGCTTTCTTT.

This sequence joins TRBV27 and TRBJ2-7; D is possibly TRBD2 (6 bases). The CDR3 is made up of 17 amino acids. Germline loops: CDR1 MNHEY, CDR2 SMNVEV (reference sequence). With 4 bases removed from V and 4 bases from J, the gap between germline ends came to 23 bases. The CDR3, as DNA: TGTGCCAGCAGTTCTATCCTCGTCGGCCAGGAGGGGTACGAGCAGTACTTC. Amino acids: CASSSILVGQEGYEQYF.

This rearrangement joins TRBV14 to TRBJ2-2, with D maybe TRBD2 (6 bases). This CDR3 contains 13 residues. With 4 bases removed from V and 5 bases from J, the gap between germline ends came to 8 bases. Germline lookup yields CDR1 SGHDN and CDR2 FVKESK. The CDR3 sequence is CASSLLATGELFF. CDR3 DNA: TGTGCCAGCAGCCTTCTAGCGACCGGGGAGCTGTTTTTT.

The chain has TRBV5-6 and TRBJ1-5; D might be TRBD1 (5 bases). Looked up from germline, CDR1 is SGHDT and CDR2 is YYEEEE. Trimming pared 1 base from V and 1 base from J, leaving 6 bases between. The CDR3 loop spans 14 amino acids. CDR3 DNA sequence: TGTGCCAGCAGCTTGAGGGGAAGCAATCAGCCCCAGCATTTT. Protein: CASSLRGSNQPQHF.

This chain joins TRBV6-1 and TRBJ2-7; D is unresolved. The germline V and J ends were trimmed by 4 bases and 0 bases, with 7 bases remaining between them. This CDR3 is 13 amino acids long. Germline V gene lookup returns CDR1 MNHNS and CDR2 SASEGT. CDR3 sequence: CASSAVFSYEQYF. DNA of the CDR3: TGTGCCAGCAGTGCGGTTTTCTCCTACGAGCAGTACTTC.